These T cell receptor beta chains were read from a single sample in a study of memory CD4+ T cells and cytomegalovirus serostatus. Profiling relied on immunoSEQ multiplex PCR, and the TCRdb table lists in-frame clones only, not all of them. Seen here are under 100,000 clones, 80% observed once, and the top ten hold around 0.8%. The sample comprised memory CD4+ T cells from blood. These TCRs come from an adult in good health and CMV-seronegative. Both conserved end residues are part of each CDR3. D genes are given only for firm matches. The size field is filled for only some rows; it gives once, few, many or a size class.

J | D | size | V | CDR3 | DNA
TRBJ2-7 | NA | NA | TRBV5-1 | CASSGEQSGYEQYF | TGCGCCAGCAGCGGGGAGCAGTCCGGCTACGAGCAGTACTTC
TRBJ2-5 | NA | NA | TRBV29-1 | CSFQGGLQETQYF | TGCAGCTTCCAAGGGGGTCTTCAAGAGACCCAGTACTTC
TRBJ2-7 | TRBD1 | few | TRBV7-9 | CASSSAGTGYEQYF | TGTGCCAGCAGCTCAGCCGGGACAGGATACGAGCAGTACTTC
TRBJ1-1 | NA | NA | TRBV7-9 | CASSLDGRGFEAFF | TGTGCCAGCAGCTTAGACGGACGGGGTTTTGAAGCTTTCTTT
TRBJ1-1 | NA | NA | TRBV11-2 | CASSLANTEAFF | TGTGCCAGCAGCTTAGCCAACACTGAAGCTTTCTTT
TRBJ2-5 | NA | NA | TRBV7-5 | CADPDGGGYQETQYF | TGTGCCGACCCCGATGGGGGAGGGTACCAAGAGACCCAGTACTTC
TRBJ2-3 | NA | once | TRBV6-1 | CASRGWGGTDTQYF | TGTGCCAGCCGTGGGTGGGGTGGCACAGATACGCAGTATTTT
TRBJ2-7 | NA | NA | TRBV6-5 | CASRPILGEQYF | TGTGCCAGCAGACCAATCCTGGGCGAGCAGTACTTC
TRBJ1-6 | NA | few | TRBV19 | CASSIGQLDSPLHF | TGTGCCAGTAGTATAGGGCAGCTCGATTCACCCCTCCACTTT
TRBJ1-2 | NA | NA | TRBV25-1 | CASSEGVGGYTF | TGTGCCAGCAGTGAGGGGGTCGGTGGCTACACCTTC
TRBJ2-2 | NA | NA | TRBV5-1 | CASSPLRGAYTGELFF | TGCGCCAGCAGCCCACTGAGGGGGGCGTACACCGGGGAGCTGTTTTTT
TRBJ2-3 | TRBD2 | NA | TRBV28 | CASRIAGGRIDTQYF | TGTGCCAGCAGAATAGCGGGGGGGAGGATAGATACGCAGTATTTT
TRBJ1-1 | TRBD1 | few | TRBV7-2 | CASSPGTANTEAFF | TGTGCCAGCAGCCCCGGGACAGCGAACACTGAAGCTTTCTTT
TRBJ1-1 | TRBD1 | NA | TRBV6-1 | CAGDRGQGTEAFF | TGTGCTGGGGACAGGGGGCAGGGCACTGAAGCTTTCTTT
TRBJ2-7 | NA | NA | TRBV7-3 | CASSSGSAPYEQYF | TGTGCCAGCAGCTCGGGTTCCGCTCCCTACGAGCAGTACTTC
TRBJ1-6 | NA | few | TRBV2 | CASSEEDGRNSPLHF | TGTGCCAGCAGTGAAGAGGACGGACGTAATTCACCCCTCCACTTT
TRBJ1-5 | TRBD1 | NA | TRBV7-8 | CASSLGYRGGLKSNQPQHF | TGTGCCAGCAGCTTAGGGTACAGGGGGGGGTTGAAAAGCAATCAGCCCCAGCATTTT
TRBJ2-1 | TRBD2 | NA | TRBV5-6 | CASSPPPGRGGYNEQFF | TGTGCCAGCAGTCCGCCCCCGGGGCGGGGGGGCTACAATGAGCAGTTCTTC
TRBJ1-5 | NA | NA | TRBV30 | CASSWDSNQPQHF | TGTGCCTCTTCGTGGGATAGCAATCAGCCCCAGCATTTT
TRBJ2-2 | NA | NA | TRBV7-2 | CASSLGARGTGELFF | TGTGCCAGCAGCTTAGGAGCCCGGGGCACCGGGGAGCTGTTTTTT
TRBJ1-2 | NA | once | TRBV5-4 | CASSLEGGGYTF | TGTGCCAGCAGCTTGGAAGGGGGGGGCTACACCTTC
TRBJ1-2 | NA | NA | TRBV6-1 | CASSGAPFWGTNYGYTF | TGTGCCAGCAGTGGAGCACCCTTCTGGGGAACTAACTATGGCTACACCTTC